Below, 27 T cell receptor beta chains from the same sample are listed, as sequenced in a study of identifying expanded T cells in peripheral blood. The protocol was immunoSEQ multiplex PCR, while the TCRdb copy is restricted to in-frame clones and leaves out a portion. The repertoire holds about 82,000 clones, with roughly 90% as singletons. Sequencing input: blood. The receptors stem from a person aged 18 to 75 in good health.

The genes are TRBV7-8 and TRBJ1-4; 10 bases line up with TRBD1. After removal of 6 bases from V and 3 bases from J, the junction contained 4 bases not matched to a gene. Per germline, CDR1 SGHVS and CDR2 FQNEAQ. This CDR3 region has 15 residues. The CDR3 DNA reads as TGTGCCAGCAGGCGGGGACAGGGGTCTAATGAAAAACTGTTTTTT. Translated, it gives CASRRGQGSNEKLFF.

The rearrangement links TRBV5-1 to TRBJ2-1; tentatively, D is TRBD2 (6 bases). The CDR3 is 12 amino acids. Trimming took 0 bases from V and 13 from J, leaving 11 bases between them. Germline CDR1 reads SGHRS; CDR2 reads YFSETQ. CDR3 bases: TGCGCCAGCAGCTTGGTGGGAGGTAGACAGTTCTTC. It specifies CASSLVGGRQFF.

The rearrangement links TRBV27 to TRBJ1-1; D not certain. There are 13 residues in the CDR3. Germline V gene data show CDR1 as MNHEY and CDR2 as SMNVEV (reference sequence). The V end lost 4 bases, the J end lost 6 bases, and 12 bases lay between the germline ends. DNA for the CDR3: TGTGCCAGCAGTTACACCGACACCGCTGAAGCTTTCTTT. Its translation is CASSYTDTAEAFF.

V is TRBV5-1 and J is TRBJ2-3; 7 bases map to TRBD1. Germline CDR1 is SGHRS and CDR2 is YFSETQ. J lost 7 bases, V lost 0 bases, and 8 bases had no gene match. The CDR3 is 15 residues long. CDR3 loop: CASSLGGGAGNTQYF. CDR3 nucleotides: TGCGCCAGCAGCTTGGGAGGGGGCGCAGGTAATACGCAGTATTTT.

The chain uses TRBV5-1 and TRBJ2-5, with 7 nucleotides matching TRBD1. After removal of 3 bases from V and 5 bases from J, the junction contained 13 bases not matched to a gene. CDR3 size: 16 residues. Looked up from germline, CDR1 is SGHRS and CDR2 is YFSETQ. The CDR3 region has the DNA TGCGCCAGCAGCTCCGCTACAATACAGGGGATCGAGACCCAGTACTTC. This sequence encodes CASSSATIQGIETQYF.

The chain employs TRBV19 and TRBJ1-2; 7 bases match TRBD1. CDR3 length: 15 residues. Trimming took 4 bases from V and 8 from J; bases not matched to a gene: 13. CDR1 and CDR2 from the germline V gene are LNHDA and SQIVND (reference sequence). DNA of the CDR3: TGTGCCAGTAGTAAAAGGACAGGTTGGAGTGGGGGCTACACCTTC. Residues: CASSKRTGWSGGYTF.

The V call is TRBV11-2, the J call TRBJ1-1, with D uncertain. CDR1 and CDR2 (germline): SGHAT, FQNNGV. The CDR3 runs 15 residues. V was shortened by 5 bases and J by 1 base, with 14 bases between the two germline ends. DNA for the CDR3: TGTGCCAGCAGCCAGGTCTCACCCGGGAACACTGAAGCTTTCTTT. Protein sequence: CASSQVSPGNTEAFF.

The chain has TRBV4-1 and TRBJ1-1; the D is unclear. Germline CDR1 is MGHRA and CDR2 is YSYEKL. V was pared by 4 bases and J by 3 bases, with 18 bases between. The CDR3 is made up of 16 amino acids. The CDR3 bases are TGCGCCAGCAGCCCGCACCCCGCGCCACGGGACACTGAAGCTTTCTTT. It translates to CASSPHPAPRDTEAFF.

The genes are TRBV7-9 and TRBJ1-1; D is unclear. V lost 1 base, J lost 6 bases, and 12 bases lay in between. From germline, CDR1 is SEHNR and CDR2 FQNEAQ (reference sequence). The CDR3 is 14 residues long. This chain's CDR3 is CASSLGQLGAEAFF. Here the CDR3 DNA reads TGTGCCAGCAGCTTAGGGCAGCTGGGCGCTGAAGCTTTCTTT.

The chain joins TRBV4-3 to TRBJ2-7, with 9 nucleotides matching TRBD2. The J segment lost 5 bases and the V segment lost 6 bases, leaving 8 bases of the junction unmatched. This CDR3 is built from 14 residues. Germline V gene data show CDR1 as LGHNA and CDR2 as YSLEER. CDR3 nucleotide sequence: TGCGCCAGCAGTCCTTCTAGCGGGATTCACGAGCAGTACTTC. Encoded protein: CASSPSSGIHEQYF.

The chain joins TRBV19 to TRBJ2-1; D uncertain. Germline V lookup: CDR1 LNHDA, CDR2 SQIVND (reference sequence). V gave up 6 bases and J gave up 9 bases, with 12 bases separating them. This CDR3 contains 12 residues. Here the CDR3 DNA reads TGTGCCAGTAGCGACTGGGCCGCTGAGCAGTTCTTC. Translated, it gives CASSDWAAEQFF.

The chain is built from TRBV2 and TRBJ2-7; 11 bases line up with TRBD1. Germline CDR1 is SNHLY and CDR2 is FYNNEI. This CDR3 region has 14 residues. After removal of 1 base from V and 12 bases from J, the junction contained 8 bases not matched to a gene. For the CDR3, the DNA is TGTGCCAGCAGTGAAGGGACAGGGGGCCCTTCCTTGTACTTC. Translating gives CASSEGTGGPSLYF. The variable domain in full, with the rest retrieved from reference TRBV2 and TRBJ2-7, is EPEVTQTPSHQVTQMGQEVILRCVPISNHLYFYWYRQILGQKVEFLVSFYNNEISEKSEIFDDQFSVERPDGSNFTLKIRSTKLEDSAMYFCASSEGTGGPSLYFGPGTRLTVT.

The J gene is TRBJ1-2, the V gene TRBV18; D is unresolved. CDR1 and CDR2 from the germline V gene are KGHSH and LQKENI. V gave up 2 bases and J gave up 4 bases, with 17 bases separating them. The length of the CDR3 is 16 residues. CDR3 residues: CASSPFQEGSSYGYTF. In DNA, the CDR3 is TGTGCCAGCTCACCATTTCAGGAGGGATCGAGCTATGGCTACACCTTC. Drawing the rest from reference TRBV18 and TRBJ1-2, the complete variable domain is NAGVMQNPRHLVRRRGQEARLRCSPMKGHSHVYWYRQLPEEGLKFMVYLQKENIIDESGMPKERFSAEFPKEGPSILRIQQVVRGDSAAYFCASSPFQEGSSYGYTFGSGTRLTVV.

The chain is built from TRBV15 and TRBJ2-1, with TRBD2 matching 11 bases. The CDR3 runs to 17 residues. Germline V lookup: CDR1 LNHNV, CDR2 YYDKDF (reference sequence). Trimming took 0 bases from V and 4 from J; bases not matched to a gene: 5. CDR3 in amino acids: CATSRDTGTSGYNEQFF. The DNA of the CDR3 is TGTGCCACCAGCAGAGACACCGGGACTAGCGGATACAATGAGCAGTTCTTC.

This clone was found once. V is TRBV6-6 and J is TRBJ1-1; a weak D match, TRBD1 (5 bases). CDR1 and CDR2 from the germline V gene are MNHNY and SVGAGI (reference sequence). The CDR3 spans 13 residues. V lost 5 bases, J lost 6 bases, and 13 bases lay in between. CDR3 region: CASSPGGFAEAFF. As DNA, the CDR3 is TGTGCCAGCAGTCCCGGGGGTTTCGCTGAAGCTTTCTTT.

In the case of this clone: An end of the junction differs from the germline gene, which may be a read error. This chain's CDR3 is CASTATGNAEAFF. CDR3 nucleotides: TGTGCCAGCACCGCTACTGGGAACGCTGAAGCTTTCTTT. The rearrangement links TRBV7-9 to TRBJ1-1; D is uncertain. Germline-derived CDR1 and CDR2 are SEHNR and FQNEAQ (reference sequence). The CDR3 loop spans 13 amino acids.

The V gene is TRBV7-2, the J gene TRBJ1-2; D is unclear. The V and J ends lost 1 base and 4 bases respectively, with 10 bases between them. The CDR3 spans 14 residues. The germline CDR1 and CDR2 sequences are SGHTA and FQGNSA. The DNA of the CDR3 is TGTGCCAGCAGCTTAGGGGGATACCCCTATGGCTACACCTTC. Its protein is CASSLGGYPYGYTF. Combining the CDR3 with reference TRBV7-2 and TRBJ1-2 gives the whole variable domain GAGVSQSPSNKVTEKGKDVELRCDPISGHTALYWYRQSLGQGLEFLIYFQGNSAPDKSGLPSDRFSAERTGGSVSTLTIQRTQQEDSAVYLCASSLGGYPYGYTFGSGTRLTVV.

CDR3 nucleotides: TGCGCCAGCAGCTTGGACAGGGCGTACGAGCAGTACTTC. Translating gives CASSLDRAYEQYF. The chain recombines TRBV5-1 with TRBJ2-7, with a weak D call TRBD1 (6 bases). The V end was cut by 0 bases, the J end by 4 bases, with 8 bases between. The CDR3 contains 13 residues. The germline V gene encodes CDR1 SGHRS and CDR2 YFSETQ.

The chain employs TRBV7-6 and TRBJ1-1, with D uncertain. Germline V gene lookup returns CDR1 SGHVS and CDR2 FNYEAQ. The CDR3 has 13 amino acids. The germline V and J ends were trimmed by 6 bases and 1 base, with 9 bases remaining between them. CDR3 amino acids: CASSFATNTEAFF. The DNA of the CDR3 is TGTGCCAGCAGTTTCGCAACGAACACTGAAGCTTTCTTT.

The chain recombines TRBV19 with TRBJ1-2; D not resolved. This CDR3 has 13 amino acids. V lost 3 bases to trimming and J lost 8 bases, with 13 bases between them. Germline assignment: CDR1 LNHDA and CDR2 SQIVND (reference sequence). The CDR3 here is CASSMEASGGYTF. The DNA for the CDR3 is TGTGCCAGTAGTATGGAGGCATCCGGGGGCTACACCTTC.

The chain employs TRBV2 and TRBJ1-2; TRBD1 matches 9 bases. CDR3 length: 13 residues. V dropped 8 bases and J dropped 3; count of bases not matched to a gene: 4. CDR1 and CDR2 (germline): SNHLY, FYNNEI. The CDR3, as DNA: TGTGCCAGCGAAGGGGACAGGGACTATGGCTACACCTTC. Protein sequence: CASEGDRDYGYTF.

This sequence joins TRBV2 and TRBJ1-1; no firm D call. CDR3 length: 13 residues. V lost 7 bases and J lost 3, with 12 bases in between. In germline, CDR1 is SNHLY, CDR2 FYNNEI. CDR3 region: CASKDDWDTEAFF. CDR3 coding DNA: TGTGCCAGCAAGGATGACTGGGACACTGAAGCTTTCTTT.

The rearrangement links TRBV11-3 to TRBJ1-2; 7 bases fit TRBD1. Germline CDR1 is SGHNT and CDR2 is YENEEA. The CDR3 consists of 15 residues. Germline trimming cut 5 bases from V and 4 bases from J; bases unmatched to any gene: 10. DNA of the CDR3: TGTGCCAGCAGCCCAGAAGGACAGGCCTCCTATGGCTACACCTTC. This encodes CASSPEGQASYGYTF.

V is TRBV18 and J is TRBJ2-3, with TRBD2 identical over 7 bases. Looked up from germline, CDR1 is KGHSH and CDR2 is LQKENI. This CDR3 has 15 residues. V trimming: 3 bases; J trimming: 0 bases; junction bases outside the gene matches: 3. This CDR3 is CASSPPSGSTDTQYF. The CDR3 DNA reads TGTGCCAGCTCACCCCCTAGCGGAAGCACAGATACGCAGTATTTT.

This chain links TRBV5-4 with TRBJ1-2; tentative D call: TRBD1 (6 bases). This CDR3 has 14 residues. CDR1 and CDR2 (germline): SGHNT, YYREEE (reference sequence). V lost 5 bases to trimming and J lost 2 bases, with 13 bases between them. CDR3 sequence: CASRHGGSNYGYTF. DNA for the CDR3: TGTGCCAGCAGGCACGGGGGCTCAAACTATGGCTACACCTTC.

The J gene is TRBJ2-7, the V gene TRBV30; weak D call: TRBD2 (5 bases). Germline loops: CDR1 GTSNPN, CDR2 SVGIG (reference sequence). The CDR3 consists of 12 residues. Trimming took off 7 bases at V and 2 bases at J, with 12 bases between the two ends. The CDR3 region is CASSGEPYEQYF. The DNA of the CDR3 is TGTGCCTCCAGCGGCGAACCCTACGAGCAGTACTTC.

This rearrangement joins TRBV9 to TRBJ2-3, with 13 bases that match TRBD2. V trimming: 4 bases; J trimming: 3 bases; junction bases outside the gene matches: 11. There are 18 residues in the CDR3. The germline CDR1 and CDR2 sequences are SGDLS and YYNGEE. The CDR3 is CASSRLGTSGRGTDTQYF. The CDR3 DNA reads as TGTGCCAGCAGCCGACTCGGCACTAGCGGGAGGGGAACAGATACGCAGTATTTT.